This record covers a single TCR beta chain. The sample originates from a study of blood T cell repertoires in COVID-19. Per the study methods: Estimated nucleated cell counts came from reference gene primer amplification. Repertoires were generated with immunoSEQ multiplex PCR, while TCRdb's copy carries only in-frame clones and drops some. The DNA was the basis for D and trimming; V, J and clone size are from that table. The profile shows some 300,000 clones, around nine tenths of them singletons. Germline CDR1 MNHNS, CDR2 SASEGT. Trimming left V 3 bases short and J 7 bases short, with 13 bases between. CDR3 length equals 14 residues.

This sequence originates from a woman aged 40-49 years who had recovered from COVID-19. The specimen was PBMCs or T cells enriched from blood (not recorded which). The chain is built from TRBV6-1 and TRBJ2-1; D may be TRBD2 (5 bases). CDR3 residues: CASSERLAGNEQFF. The CDR3 DNA sequence: TGTGCCAGCAGTGAGCGGCTAGCTGGTAATGAGCAGTTCTTC.